This TCR beta chain came from a study of blood T cell repertoires in COVID-19. Study overall: Donors in the United States, Italy and Spain gave samples during acute or convalescent COVID-19. T cells, B-cell-depleted T cells, or PBMCs supplied cDNA or gDNA.

CDR1 is MGHRA, CDR2 YSYEKL, per germline. The V gene end was trimmed by 3 bases and the J gene end by 5 bases; junction bases not matched to a gene: 8. The CDR3 contains 15 residues. In the source study's methods: Estimation of nucleated cell counts relied on the amplification of reference gene primers. Here immunoSEQ multiplex PCR was the method, and the copy in TCRdb shows in-frame clones only, minus some. V and J calls plus clone size are reproduced from that table; the DNA served to infer D and trimming. The sample shows about 66,000 clones, just under 90% of them seen only once. This clone showed up just a few times.

The chain has TRBV4-1 and TRBJ1-1, with 8 bases identical to TRBD1. The sequencing sample was made of peripheral blood. The receptor was isolated from a man aged 55-75 years with acute or convalescent COVID-19. CDR3 residues: CASSHRTGRGTEAFF. Here the CDR3 DNA reads TGCGCCAGCAGCCATCGGACAGGGAGAGGTACTGAAGCTTTCTTT.